This entry describes one T cell receptor beta chain. Authors' processing steps: Amplification of reference gene primers provided the estimated nucleated cell counts. Produced via immunoSEQ multiplex PCR; TCRdb's table is partial and in-frame only. That table supplies the V and J calls and clone size; D and trimming were determined from the DNA. The table has about 160,000 clones, approximately 78% seen once. The data belong to a study of blood T cell repertoires in COVID-19. Study-wide background: COVID-19 samples collected from the United States, Italy and Spain covered acute and convalescent phases. PBMCs, B-cell-depleted T cells, or T cells provided the cDNA or gDNA that made up the material.

V lost 6 bases and J lost 4; bases outside the gene matches: 6. The CDR3 extends over 14 amino acids. Looked up from germline, CDR1 is MNHEY and CDR2 is SVGAGI. The receptor's source is a human donor in a cohort sampled during active COVID-19. The sequenced sample consisted of peripheral blood. V gene TRBV6-5 combines with J gene TRBJ1-2; TRBD1 agrees at 9 bases. The chain's CDR3 is CASRGTGLSYGYTF. The CDR3 coding sequence is TGTGCCAGCAGGGGGACAGGGCTTTCCTATGGCTACACCTTC.